This record looks at one TCR beta chain sequence and its context. Its target antigen remains unknown. Base qualities are not provided; no much larger clone lies one nucleotide away. The library relied on the immunoSEQ multiplex PCR assay. What TCRdb holds here is the immuneACCESS table cut down to in-frame rearrangements. Part of the clones is not present; checked against another copy, under half of the missing clones reflect an unresolved V gene, and the others are unexplained. The sample data list roughly 130,000 clones, and around 93% of these were observed just once. 1.5% to 2% of the sample lies in the top ten. The record originates from a study of control samples from healthy donors and cancer patients (dated by TCRdb to about 2020). The germline ends are 6 bases apart after V is trimmed by 2 bases and J by 3 bases. Including the terminal cysteine and phenylalanine, the CDR3 comprises 13 residues. Only the CDR3 DNA stays, 39 bases, in frame from base 1. CDR1 and CDR2 (MDHEN, SYDVKM) derive from the germline V gene.

This TCR was sampled from a man aged 45-60 years with head and neck cancer. The chain is assembled from TRBV28 and TRBJ2-3; TRBD2 could be the D gene, as 6 bases match. The sample taken for sequencing was PBMCs. The nucleotides are TGTGCCAGCAGTTTAGGGGGGACAGATACGCAGTATTTT. Its protein product is CASSLGGTDTQYF.